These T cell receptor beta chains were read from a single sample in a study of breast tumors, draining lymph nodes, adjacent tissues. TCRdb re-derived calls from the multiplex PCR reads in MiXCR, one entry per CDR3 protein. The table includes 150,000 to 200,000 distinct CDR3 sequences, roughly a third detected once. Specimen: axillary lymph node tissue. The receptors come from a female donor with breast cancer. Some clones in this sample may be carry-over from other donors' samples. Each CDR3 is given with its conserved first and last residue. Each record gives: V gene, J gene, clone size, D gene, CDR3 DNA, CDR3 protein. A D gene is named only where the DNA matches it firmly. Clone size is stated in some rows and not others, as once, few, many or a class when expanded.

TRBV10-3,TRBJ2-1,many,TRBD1,TGTGCCTCAAGGGGAGACAGGGGAAACAATGAGCAGTTCTTC,CASRGDRGNNEQFF
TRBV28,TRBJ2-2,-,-,TGTGCCAGCAGTGCAAACAGGGTTATCGCCGGGGAGCTGTTTTTT,CASSANRVIAGELFF
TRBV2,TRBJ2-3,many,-,TGTGCCAGCAGTGACGTATCGGGAGTTGGCACAGATACGCAGTATTTT,CASSDVSGVGTDTQYF
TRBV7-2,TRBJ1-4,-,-,TGTGCCAGCAAAATAGGGGGAAGTGAAAAACTGTTTTTT,CASKIGGSEKLFF
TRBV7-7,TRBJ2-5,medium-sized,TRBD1,TGTGCTAGCAGCCCCAGGGGGACAGGGCTAGAGACCCAGTACTTC,CASSPRGTGLETQYF
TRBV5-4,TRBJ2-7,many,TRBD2,TGTGCCAGCAGCTCCCGTTGGGAGCGGGAGGGCTACGAGCAGTACTTC,CASSSRWEREGYEQYF
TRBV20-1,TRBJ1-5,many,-,TGCAGTGCTAGAGAGGATTTAGGGACGGATAGCAATCAGCCCCAGCATTTT,CSAREDLGTDSNQPQHF
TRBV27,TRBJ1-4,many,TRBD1,TGTGCCAGCAGTCGGGACAGGGGGCTTGAAAAACTGTTTTTT,CASSRDRGLEKLFF
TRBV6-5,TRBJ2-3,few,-,TGTGCCAGCAGTTACTCGTCCGGGATCACAGATACGCAGTATTTT,CASSYSSGITDTQYF
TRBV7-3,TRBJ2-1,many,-,TGTGCCAGCAGCTCCTCCAAGAGCCTAGCGGAGCAGTTCTTC,CASSSSKSLAEQFF
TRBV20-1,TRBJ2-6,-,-,TGCAGTGCTAGACTACATTCGGACAGCCTCTCTGGGGCCAACGTCCTGACTTTC,CSARLHSDSLSGANVLTF
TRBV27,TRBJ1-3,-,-,TGTGCCAGCAGTTTAAAAGGGATAGGAAACACCATATATTTT,CASSLKGIGNTIYF
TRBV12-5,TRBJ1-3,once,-,TGTGCTAGTGGTTTTGGAAACACCATATATTTT,CASGFGNTIYF
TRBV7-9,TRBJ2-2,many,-,TGTGCCAGCGGGGACCTATTAGGTGGCGGGGAGCTGTTTTTT,CASGDLLGGGELFF
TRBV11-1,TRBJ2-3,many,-,TGTGCCAGCACCTCCCTCCCAGATACGCAGTATTTT,CASTSLPDTQYF
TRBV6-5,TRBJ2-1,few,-,TGTGCCAGCAGTCACGCCGGCAATGAGCAGTTCTTC,CASSHAGNEQFF
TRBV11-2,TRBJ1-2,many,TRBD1,TGTGCCAGCAGCTTAGGTTCCGGGACAGGGGGCTCTAGGACCTTC,CASSLGSGTGGSRTF
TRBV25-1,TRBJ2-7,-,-,TGTGCCAGCAGTGGGGAATACGAGCAGTACTTC,CASSGEYEQYF
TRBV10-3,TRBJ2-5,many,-,TGTGCCATCAGTGAGTCAGGGCCACAAGAGACCCAGTACTTC,CAISESGPQETQYF
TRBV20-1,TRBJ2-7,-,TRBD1,TGCAGTGCCAGCAGCTCCCTGGACGGGACAGAAAACTACGAGCAGTACTTC,CSASSSLDGTENYEQYF
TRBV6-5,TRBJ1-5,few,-,TGTGCCAGCAGTCACTCTAAAGGGTTCAATCAGCCCCAGCATTTT,CASSHSKGFNQPQHF
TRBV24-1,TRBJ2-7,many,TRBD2,TGTGCCACCTCGGGGGGGAGGGACCCGGTTGGGGAGCAGTACTTC,CATSGGRDPVGEQYF
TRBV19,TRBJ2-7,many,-,TGTGCCAGTAGTATTGACTACGAGCAGTACTTC,CASSIDYEQYF
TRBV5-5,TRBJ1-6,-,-,TGTGCCAGCAGCTTGGATGGGGGGGCAAATTCACCCCTCCACTTT,CASSLDGGANSPLHF
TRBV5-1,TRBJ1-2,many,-,TGCGCCAGCAGGGACACGAGCGGATTCTATGGCTACACCTTC,CASRDTSGFYGYTF
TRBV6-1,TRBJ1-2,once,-,TGTGCCAGCAGTCAAGCGGGAAACTATGGCTACACCTTC,CASSQAGNYGYTF
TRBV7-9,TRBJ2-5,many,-,TGTGCCAGCAGCTTAACGGCTAGCTCAGAGACCCAGTACTTC,CASSLTASSETQYF
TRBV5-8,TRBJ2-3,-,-,TGTGCCAGCAGCTTGGCCGTCAGACAAGGGTACTACGAGCAGTACACAGATACGCAGTATTTT,CASSLAVRQGYYEQYTDTQYF
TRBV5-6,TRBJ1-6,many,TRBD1,TGTGCCAGCAGCGGGACAGGGGGTGGTAATTCACCCCTCCACTTT,CASSGTGGGNSPLHF
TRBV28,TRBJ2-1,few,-,TGTGCCAGCACCACCGCGGGGAGTTGGACCTACAATGAGCAGTTCTTC,CASTTAGSWTYNEQFF
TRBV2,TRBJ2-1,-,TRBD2,TGTGCCCCGGTCCTAGCGGGAGGGCAGCAGTTCTTC,CAPVLAGGQQFF
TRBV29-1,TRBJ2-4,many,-,TGCAGCGTTGGGCCGGGGGAGGTTGGGGGAAACATTCAGTACTTC,CSVGPGEVGGNIQYF
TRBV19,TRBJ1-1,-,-,TGTGCCAGTAGGGGGGGGGGGGGGCTTTGGACTGAAGCTTTCTTT,CASRGGGGLWTEAFF
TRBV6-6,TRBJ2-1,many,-,TGTGCCAGCAGTTACATCCGGGGCAATGAGCAGTTCTTC,CASSYIRGNEQFF
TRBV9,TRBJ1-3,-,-,TGTGCCGGCAGCCTCTCCCCGGGGGATCCTGGAAACACCATATATTTT,CAGSLSPGDPGNTIYF
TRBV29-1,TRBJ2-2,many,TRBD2,TGCAGCGTCCGACTAGCGTTGAACACCGGGGAGCTGTTTTTT,CSVRLALNTGELFF
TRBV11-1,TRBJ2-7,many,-,TGTGCCAGCAGCTTAGAGGATGCCGAGCAGTACTTC,CASSLEDAEQYF
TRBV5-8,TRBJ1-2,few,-,TGTGCCAGCAGCCCGAGGTTAAGGGCGACTAACTATGGCTACACCTTC,CASSPRLRATNYGYTF
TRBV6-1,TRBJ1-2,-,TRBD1,TGTGCCAGCAGACCCGGGACAGGGGATTGGAGCTATGGCTACACCTTC,CASRPGTGDWSYGYTF
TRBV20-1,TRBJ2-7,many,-,TGCAGTGCTAGAGCTCCAGAAGGTAGCTCCTACGAGCAGTACTTC,CSARAPEGSSYEQYF
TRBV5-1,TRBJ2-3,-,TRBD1,TGCGCCAGCAGCCCGACCACAGGGGCCGTCACAGATACGCAGTATTTT,CASSPTTGAVTDTQYF
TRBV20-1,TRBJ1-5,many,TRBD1,TGCAGTGCTAGAGTCCAGGGAGGGGGCAAGAATCAGCCCCAGCATTTT,CSARVQGGGKNQPQHF
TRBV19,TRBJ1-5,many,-,TGTGCCAGCGTGAAGGGTGGGGAACAGCCCCAGCATTTT,CASVKGGEQPQHF
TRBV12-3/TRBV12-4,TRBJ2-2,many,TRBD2,TGTGCCAGCAGTTTAAGGACTAGCGGGAGGGCCGGGGAGCTGTTTTTT,CASSLRTSGRAGELFF
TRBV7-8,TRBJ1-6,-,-,TGTGCCAGCACCCACACCGGGGCGGGGGCAAATTCACCCCTCCACTTT,CASTHTGAGANSPLHF
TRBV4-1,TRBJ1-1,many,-,TGCGCCAGCAGCCACGGTTCTGGGGCTTTCTTT,CASSHGSGAFF
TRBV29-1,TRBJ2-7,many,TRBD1,TGCAGCGTTGTTGACAGGGGTTCGAGCTCCTACGAGCAGTACTTC,CSVVDRGSSSYEQYF